A single sample gave rise to the 3 T cell receptor beta chains below, sequenced in a study of patients and donors after allogeneic stem cell transplantation. MiXCR was run by TCRdb on the RT-PCR reads, yielding one entry per CDR3 protein. Of about 960,000 distinct CDR3 sequences listed, over 15% are singletons. Sequenced: blood, either unsorted or a sorted T cell fraction (not recorded which). All receptors come from a human donor who was either an allogeneic HSCT recipient or a stem cell or donor lymphocyte infusion donor (not recorded which). It is not recorded whose cells these are; they may come from a transplant donor.

CDR3 protein: CASRIAGGSDEQFF. CDR3 nucleotide sequence: TGCGCCAGCAGGATAGCGGGAGGTAGCGATGAGCAGTTCTTC. V gene TRBV5-1 combines with J gene TRBJ2-1; TRBD2 aligns across 10 bases. This CDR3 spans 14 amino acids. Germline values: CDR1 SGHRS, CDR2 YFSETQ. V lost 5 bases and J lost 8; bases outside the gene matches: 7.

The chain couples TRBV6-5 to TRBJ2-1; a weak D match, TRBD2 (5 bases). V was clipped by 2 bases and J by 4 bases, with 12 bases between them. Germline V gives CDR1 MNHEY, CDR2 SVGAGI. The CDR3 covers 15 residues. The chain's CDR3 is CASSYAKGRYNEQFF. In nucleotides, the CDR3 is TGTGCCAGCAGTTACGCGAAAGGGAGATACAATGAGCAGTTCTTC.

The sample holds a few counts of this clonotype. The chain employs TRBV20-1 and TRBJ1-5; D possibly corresponds to TRBD1 (5 bases). Germline-derived CDR1 and CDR2 are DFQATT and SNEGSKA (reference sequence). V was shortened by 6 bases and J by 1 base, with 16 bases between the two germline ends. The CDR3 runs 15 residues. The CDR3 DNA reads TGCAGTGCGGTCAGGGAGGCGCGGAGCAATCAGCCCCAGCATTTT. Translating gives CSAVREARSNQPQHF.